This T cell receptor beta chain was documented in a study of neurological immune-mediated disorders. In its sample, this clonotype was seen many times. MiXCR, run by TCRdb on the 5' RACE reads, gives a single entry per CDR3 protein. The table records about 53,000 distinct CDR3 sequences, around a sixth of them present only once. Germline lookup yields CDR1 SGHTA and CDR2 FQGNSA. V lost 7 bases and J lost 6, with 16 bases in between. The CDR3 runs 13 residues. The receptor was derived from a man aged 55 to 69 in good health. Sample: PBMCs. The chain links TRBV7-2 to TRBJ2-7; a weak D match, TRBD2 (6 bases). The CDR3 sequence is CASTPRLVREQYF. CDR3 nucleotides: TGTGCCAGCACACCGAGACTAGTCCGCGAGCAGTACTTC.